The 10 T cell receptor beta chains below were found in one sample sequenced in a study of blood T cell repertoires in COVID-19. The repertoire was sequenced with immunoSEQ multiplex PCR; TCRdb's copy has only in-frame clones and lacks some. The top ten clones hold around 0.9% of a sample with 90,000 to 150,000 clones, roughly 70% of them seen once. Sequencing was done on a sample of peripheral blood. These receptors came from a human donor with acute or convalescent COVID-19. The donor label of this sample is uncertain.

A single count supports this clone. V usage is TRBV7-9 and J usage is TRBJ1-2; D might be TRBD1 (6 bases). V was pared by 5 bases and J by 8 bases, with 18 bases between. The CDR3 contains 14 residues. CDR1 and CDR2 (germline): SEHNR, FQNEAQ (reference sequence). This CDR3 reads CASSHLSDSRGYTF. The CDR3 nucleotides read TGTGCCAGCAGCCACCTCTCGGACAGCAGGGGCTACACCTTC. Looking up the rest from reference TRBV7-9 and TRBJ1-2 gives the full variable domain: DTGVSQNPRHKITKRGQNVTFRCDPISEHNRLYWYRQTLGQGPEFLTYFQNEAQLEKSRLLSDRFSAERPKGSFSTLEIQRTEQGDSAMYLCASSHLSDSRGYTFGSGTRLTVV.

The rearrangement links TRBV5-1 to TRBJ2-7, with D tentatively TRBD1 (6 bases). CDR3 length: 14 amino acids. V was shortened by 5 bases and J by 6 bases, with 18 bases between the two germline ends. Looked up from germline, CDR1 is SGHRS and CDR2 is YFSETQ. The CDR3: CASSPTGTLGEQYF. CDR3 nucleotides: TGCGCCAGCAGTCCTACAGGGACCCTGGGCGAGCAGTACTTC.

The chain recombines TRBV28 with TRBJ1-6; TRBD1 matches at 9 bases. V dropped 2 bases and J dropped 10; count of bases not matched to a gene: 3. CDR3 length: 14 residues. Looked up from germline, CDR1 is MDHEN and CDR2 is SYDVKM. CDR3 sequence: CASSLGTGRSPLHF. The CDR3 nucleotides read TGTGCCAGCAGTTTAGGGACAGGGCGATCACCCCTCCACTTT.

This clone appeared a few times. The genes are TRBV11-3 and TRBJ2-3; TRBD1 matches at 8 bases. With V trimmed by 8 bases and J by 3 bases, 4 bases remained unmatched. This CDR3 has 13 residues. Germline assignment: CDR1 SGHNT and CDR2 YENEEA. CDR3 coding DNA: TGTGCCAGCCGGGACAGGAGGACAGATACGCAGTATTTT. Its protein product is CASRDRRTDTQYF.

In its sample, this clone was seen a few times. The genes are TRBV3-1 (or the pseudogene TRBV3-2) and TRBJ1-1; D is uncertain. V gave up 1 base and J gave up 10 bases, with 10 bases separating them. Germline CDR1 LGHDT, CDR2 YNNKEL (reference sequence). The CDR3 consists of 12 residues. CDR3 sequence: CASSQAEGGAFF. Written as DNA, the CDR3 is TGTGCCAGCAGCCAAGCGGAAGGCGGAGCTTTCTTT.

This sequence joins TRBV6-5 and TRBJ2-1; the match to TRBD2 covers 14 bases. CDR1 and CDR2 (germline): MNHEY, SVGAGI. The trim removed 6 bases at V and 7 bases at J, leaving 2 bases unmatched. The CDR3 is 14 residues long. CDR3 nucleotides: TGTGCCAGCAGCGGACTAGCGGGGGGAAATGAGCAGTTCTTC. Residues: CASSGLAGGNEQFF.

V and J are TRBV4-2 and TRBJ2-1, with TRBD2 matching 7 bases. The ends lost 1 base at V and 7 bases at J; junction bases unmatched: 7. CDR1 is LGHNA and CDR2 is YNFKEQ in the germline V gene. This CDR3 is 15 amino acids long. Here the CDR3 reads CASSQGGGKKNEQFF. The CDR3 DNA reads as TGTGCCAGCAGCCAAGGGGGGGGAAAGAAGAATGAGCAGTTCTTC.

Of note for this clone: One end of the junction varies from germline; a read error may be responsible. The genes are TRBV30 and TRBJ1-2; D is possibly TRBD1 (5 bases). The germline CDR1 and CDR2 sequences are GTSNPN and SVGIG (reference sequence). The CDR3 has 12 residues. This chain's CDR3 is CACSDSPIGYTF. CDR3 nucleotide sequence: TGTGCCTGTAGTGACAGCCCTATTGGCTACACCTTC.

The V and J genes are TRBV5-4 and TRBJ2-5, with D possibly being TRBD1 (6 bases). There are 15 residues in the CDR3. Germline V CDR1 and CDR2: SGHNT, YYREEE (reference sequence). V lost 0 bases to trimming and J lost 7 bases, with 16 bases between them. The CDR3 loop is CASSLDRDTKWTQYF. DNA for the CDR3: TGTGCCAGCAGCTTGGACCGGGACACCAAATGGACCCAGTACTTC.

J is TRBJ1-2 and V is TRBV6-5, with D possibly being TRBD1 (5 bases). CDR3 length: 13 amino acids. Germline values: CDR1 MNHEY, CDR2 SVGAGI. With 3 bases removed from V and 8 bases from J, the gap between germline ends came to 13 bases. The CDR3 protein is CASSYNNRGGYTF. The CDR3 DNA follows: TGTGCCAGCAGTTATAACAATAGGGGCGGCTACACCTTC.